The source of this TCR beta chain is a study of OX40 agonist ivuxolimab in advanced cancers. Study overall: Patients were treated with intravenous ivuxolimab, dosed at 0.01 to 10 mg/kg and infused every 2 weeks.

Worth noting for this clone: Its antigen is not known.

Study-level results: The average count of expanded clones was higher among CD8+ T cells than among CD4+.

Deletions cut 5 bases from V and 6 bases from J, with 11 bases between. Germline V gene data show CDR1 as MNHEY and CDR2 as SVGAGI. There are 12 residues in the CDR3. The repertoire was sequenced with immunoSEQ multiplex PCR; TCRdb's copy has only in-frame clones and lacks some. The sample includes tens of thousands of clones, about four fifths of them seen just once. The sample in question was CD4+ or CD8+ T cells sorted from blood, obtained in a trial of the OX40 agonist ivuxolimab. This clonotype was sampled from an adult with an advanced solid tumor such as melanoma, head and neck, liver or kidney cancer. This chain connects TRBV6-5 to TRBJ2-7; D may be TRBD1 or TRBD2 (5 bases each). The CDR3 DNA reads TGTGCCAGCAGTGACGGGGCCTTCGAGCAGTACTTC. Encoded protein: CASSDGAFEQYF.